This TCR beta chain is from a study of blood T cell repertoires in COVID-19. Study-level background: Both acute and convalescent COVID-19 samples were obtained from the United States, Italy and Spain. T cells, B-cell-depleted T cells, or PBMCs provided the cDNA or gDNA that served as material.

Seattle cases were enrolled at active infection and followed longitudinally. CDR1 is MNHEY, CDR2 SVGAGI, per germline. The V end was cut by 3 bases, the J end by 10 bases, with 19 bases between. The CDR3 is 16 amino acids. In the original processing: Quantification of nucleated cells was approximated via reference gene primer amplification. The repertoire was sequenced with immunoSEQ multiplex PCR; TCRdb's copy has only in-frame clones and lacks some. The D gene and trimming were derived from the DNA, and the V and J assignments and clone size from that table. The table has about 430,000 clones, around 90% seen once; the top ten hold 0.8% to 0.85%.

This sequence originates from a young man with COVID-19, enrolled during active disease. The V call is TRBV6-5, the J call TRBJ1-6; D not certain. Sample: peripheral blood. The CDR3 DNA reads as TGTGCCAGCAGTTATTCCTACACGGGAACCCTATCACCCCTCCACTTT. It codes for CASSYSYTGTLSPLHF.